A selection of T cell receptor beta chains follows, all from one sample in a study of T-cell memory formation after mild COVID-19. Via MiXCR, TCRdb re-called the 5' RACE reads, giving one row per CDR3 protein. The data hold about 350,000 distinct CDR3 sequences, with 28% observed a single time. Sequenced sample: PBMCs or a T cell subset sorted from them (not recorded which). These receptors came from an adult woman who had mild COVID-19 (a few samples of this study predate the infection). Cell type and time point are not known. Both conserved end residues are part of each CDR3. The order of the fields is V gene, J gene, clone size, CDR3 protein. Size is omitted from some rows. Given values are once, few, many or a class for expanded clones.

>TRBV7-2|TRBJ2-5|.
CASSLSGRPQTQYF
>TRBV4-2|TRBJ2-3|.
CASSQTENTDTQYF
>TRBV12-3/TRBV12-4|TRBJ1-1|.
CAIRGLEAFF
>TRBV7-9|TRBJ1-5|.
CASSLAVGGSLNQPQHF
>TRBV27|TRBJ2-1|few
CASRLAGGYNEQFF
>TRBV7-9|TRBJ1-2|.
CASISGGPYGYTF
>TRBV7-9|TRBJ1-5|few
CASSSSQGRGQPQHF
>TRBV9|TRBJ2-7|.
CASSPGTVAYEQYF
>TRBV12-3/TRBV12-4|TRBJ1-5|.
CASSPRRDRGGNQPQHF
>TRBV5-1|TRBJ2-2|.
CASSHRGSGELFF
>TRBV24-1|TRBJ1-1|few
CATSRGNEAFF
>TRBV20-1|TRBJ2-7|.
CSARAPGSRYEQYF
>TRBV30|TRBJ2-1|.
CAWKRWDEQFF
>TRBV6-2/TRBV6-3|TRBJ2-1|few
CASSIAAGVNEQFF
>TRBV12-3/TRBV12-4|TRBJ2-5|many
CASSFSQGYETQYF
>TRBV6-6|TRBJ2-1|.
CASSYPTRGAYNEQFF
>TRBV7-6|TRBJ2-3|.
CASSSTSGSLADTQYF
>TRBV5-1|TRBJ2-5|.
CASSLGIAAETQYF
>TRBV7-9|TRBJ1-1|.
CASSVSTGGAFF
>TRBV9|TRBJ2-1|.
CASSVDRGRNEQFF
>TRBV15|TRBJ1-2|.
CATSREGNYGYTF
>TRBV3-1|TRBJ1-1|.
CASSPFNYRKGNTEAFF
>TRBV7-9|TRBJ1-1|.
CASSLVGRLNTEAFF
>TRBV5-1|TRBJ1-1|few
CASSRRDSAPSEAFF
>TRBV7-2|TRBJ2-5|few
CASNWGRLDMETQYF
>TRBV24-1|TRBJ2-2|few
CATSDSSNPGELFF
>TRBV20-1|TRBJ1-1|few
CSARDPGTLEAFF
>TRBV5-1|TRBJ2-4|few
CASSLDSKNIQYF
>TRBV7-8|TRBJ1-1|many
CASSIITTVNTEAFF
>TRBV27|TRBJ2-7|.
CASSLWDTSYEQYF
>TRBV6-5|TRBJ2-6|.
CASSYPGQGGDVLTF
>TRBV12-3/TRBV12-4|TRBJ1-3|.
CASSSSGGTIYF
>TRBV2|TRBJ1-5|.
CASRGWHSNQPQHF
>TRBV6-5|TRBJ2-1|few
CASSYWGPGGISYNEQFF
>TRBV12-3/TRBV12-4|TRBJ2-5|.
CASSFGVWETQYF
>TRBV9|TRBJ1-4|.
CASSVAGRLNEKLFF
>TRBV29-1|TRBJ2-1|few
CSVQSRDRGKRSYNEQFF
>TRBV29-1|TRBJ1-1|.
CSVDAKGKNTEAFF
>TRBV12-3/TRBV12-4|TRBJ1-2|.
CASSLDPGTGGYTF
>TRBV7-6|TRBJ2-3|few
CASSHLGGRVSDTQYF
>TRBV4-1|TRBJ2-5|.
CASSQVPPGQETQYF
>TRBV24-1|TRBJ2-7|.
CATSDFGGTGKYEQYF
>TRBV19|TRBJ2-6|.
CASSIISQGFAAGANVLTF
>TRBV5-6|TRBJ2-3|.
CASSLSGARRTDTQYF
>TRBV30|TRBJ2-7|few
CAWSGGLNSYEQYF
>TRBV4-3|TRBJ1-1|few
CATSPGRGLSAFF
>TRBV5-1|TRBJ2-7|few
CASSLVLAGPYEQYF
>TRBV20-1|TRBJ1-2|few
CSATGTGRYGYTF
>TRBV18|TRBJ2-7|.
CASSPTSVGLEQYF
>TRBV13|TRBJ2-3|.
CASSLDRSSGEDTQYF
>TRBV15|TRBJ2-7|.
CATSRDLAGRGWDVYEQYF
>TRBV12-3/TRBV12-4|TRBJ2-2|few
CASSARGGNTGELFF
>TRBV5-1|TRBJ2-4|few
CASSFGGGGSKNIQYF
>TRBV20-1|TRBJ1-2|.
CSARSLGQGTGYTF